Listed below are T cell receptor beta chains from one sample, sequenced in a study of beta chain features in type 1 diabetes. TCRdb's table, derived via immunoSEQ multiplex PCR, lists solely in-frame clones and lacks some. This table has 250,000 to 300,000 clones, about 13% appearing once. The specimen sequenced was naive CD4+ T cells from blood. The receptors were sampled from a man aged 25-45 years with type 1 diabetes. CDR3s include the opening cysteine and the closing phenylalanine or tryptophan. The D gene is left open where the match is weak. Clone size is shown for a subset of rows, as once, few, many or a class of expanded clone.

cdr3_aa cdr3_nt clone_size j_call v_call d_call
CASSLFATGMFF TGTGCCAGCAGTTTATTTGCCACAGGGATGTTCTTC few TRBJ2-1 TRBV28 -
CASSALTSDNEQFF TGTGCCAGCAGCGCCCTAACTAGCGACAATGAGCAGTTCTTC - TRBJ2-1 TRBV9 TRBD2
CASSDPARPGSDEQFF TGTGCCAGCAGTGACCCCGCCCGGCCCGGGTCGGATGAGCAGTTCTTC - TRBJ2-1 TRBV25-1 -
CAWYRGWGEQYF TGTGCCTGGTACCGGGGGTGGGGCGAGCAGTACTTC few TRBJ2-7 TRBV30 -
CASSQDIIYSNQPQHF TGCGCCAGCAGCCAAGATATTATCTATAGCAATCAGCCCCAGCATTTT - TRBJ1-5 TRBV4-3 -
CASTGQGAGGYTF TGTGCCAGCACCGGACAGGGGGCCGGTGGCTACACCTTC few TRBJ1-2 TRBV2 TRBD1
CASSLRIQETQYF TGTGCCAGCAGTTTGCGTATTCAAGAGACCCAGTACTTC - TRBJ2-5 TRBV28 -
CASSLGPTNTEAFF TGTGCCAGCAGCTTGGGGCCAACGAACACTGAAGCTTTCTTT few TRBJ1-1 TRBV7-3 -
CASSPSGDEQFF TGTGCCAGCAGTCCTAGCGGGGATGAGCAGTTCTTC - TRBJ2-1 TRBV6-5 TRBD2
CASSDHSGGTGELFF TGTGCCAGCAGTGACCATTCAGGGGGCACCGGGGAGCTGTTTTTT - TRBJ2-2 TRBV2 TRBD1
CASRATVGYGYTF TGTGCCAGCAGGGCGACAGTGGGCTATGGCTACACCTTC - TRBJ1-2 TRBV6-5 -
CASSSGTGGNTEAFF TGTGCCAGCAGTTCCGGGACAGGGGGCAACACTGAAGCTTTCTTT - TRBJ1-1 TRBV27 TRBD1
CASSSASGLRGRAIRDTQYF TGTGCCAGCAGTTCAGCTTCGGGATTGAGAGGGAGGGCCATCAGAGATACGCAGTATTTT once TRBJ2-3 TRBV28 TRBD2
CASSLFQATNEKLFF TGCGCCAGCAGCTTGTTTCAGGCAACTAATGAAAAACTGTTTTTT - TRBJ1-4 TRBV5-1 -
CASIAASSYEQYF TGTGCCAGCATTGCGGCGAGCTCCTACGAGCAGTACTTC - TRBJ2-7 TRBV2 -
CASSPAGAGYEQYF TGTGCCAGCTCACCCGCGGGAGCTGGGTACGAGCAGTACTTC once TRBJ2-7 TRBV18 TRBD2
CASSPSGLAGGRLTGELFF TGTGCCAGCAGCCCTAGCGGACTAGCGGGAGGACGTCTTACCGGGGAGCTGTTTTTT few TRBJ2-2 TRBV9 TRBD2
CATFRSGASDGYTF TGTGCCACCTTTAGATCTGGGGCGTCAGATGGCTACACCTTC - TRBJ1-2 TRBV28 -
CASSSFLTQYF TGTGCCAGCAGCTCTTTCTTGACCCAGTACTTC few TRBJ2-5 TRBV7-2 -
CASSLWGTGTEAFF TGCGCCAGCAGCTTGTGGGGTACAGGCACTGAAGCTTTCTTT - TRBJ1-1 TRBV5-1 -
CASRDTSGSDEQYF TGTGCCAGCAGGGATACTAGCGGGAGCGACGAGCAGTACTTC few TRBJ2-7 TRBV2 TRBD2
CSVEDRLEGYTF TGCAGCGTGGAGGACAGGTTAGAAGGCTACACCTTC - TRBJ1-2 TRBV29-1 TRBD1
CASRKGRAGTTHRDTQYF TGTGCCAGCAGGAAAGGGCGTGCCGGGACTACTCATCGGGATACGCAGTATTTT few TRBJ2-3 TRBV7-8 TRBD2
CASSLGPAGDQPQHF TGCGCCAGCAGCTTGGGGCCTGCCGGGGATCAGCCCCAGCATTTT - TRBJ1-5 TRBV5-1 -
CASSSTLAAPETQYF TGTGCCAGCAGCTCAACCCTAGCGGCACCAGAGACCCAGTACTTC few TRBJ2-5 TRBV7-2 TRBD2
CASRLIQGFEQYF TGTGCCAGCAGGCTTATACAGGGTTTCGAGCAGTACTTC - TRBJ2-7 TRBV2 -
CASSLPPQETQYF TGTGCCAGCAGTTTGCCTCCCCAGGAGACCCAGTACTTC - TRBJ2-5 TRBV28 -
CAWSEQGNQPQHF TGTGCCTGGAGTGAACAGGGCAATCAGCCCCAGCATTTT few TRBJ1-5 TRBV30 -
CASSLATGYGYTF TGTGCCAGCAGCTTGGCGACAGGGTATGGCTACACCTTC few TRBJ1-2 TRBV7-2 TRBD1
CASSISGRLIHEQFF TGTGCCAGTAGTATTAGCGGGAGGCTAATCCATGAGCAGTTCTTC - TRBJ2-1 TRBV19 TRBD2
CASSRLAGVYNEQFF TGTGCCAGCAGCCGACTAGCGGGAGTCTACAATGAGCAGTTCTTC - TRBJ2-1 TRBV7-3 TRBD2
CASSDTGRQPQHF TGTGCCAGCAGTGATACAGGGAGACAGCCCCAGCATTTT - TRBJ1-5 TRBV25-1 -
CASRPGLAGTTVAGELFF TGTGCCAGCAGACCGGGACTAGCGGGAACAACGGTGGCCGGGGAGCTGTTTTTT - TRBJ2-2 TRBV14 TRBD2
CASSRRLAGDPDTQYF TGTGCCAGCAGCCGGAGACTAGCGGGAGACCCAGATACGCAGTATTTT few TRBJ2-3 TRBV28 TRBD2
CSVITSVQRTYEQYF TGCAGCGTTATCACTAGCGTTCAGCGGACCTACGAGCAGTACTTC - TRBJ2-7 TRBV29-1 TRBD2
CASSPGLASYNEQFF TGCGCCAGCAGCCCAGGACTAGCGAGTTACAATGAGCAGTTCTTC - TRBJ2-1 TRBV4-1 TRBD2
CASSPDGSSYNEQFF TGCGCCAGCAGCCCGGACGGGAGCTCCTACAATGAGCAGTTCTTC once TRBJ2-1 TRBV5-1 -
CASKRGLGVSYNEQFF TGTGCCAGTAAAAGGGGTCTAGGAGTCTCCTACAATGAGCAGTTCTTC - TRBJ2-1 TRBV19 -
CASSVEGTDYNEQFF TGTGCCAGCAGCGTAGAGGGGACAGACTACAATGAGCAGTTCTTC few TRBJ2-1 TRBV9 TRBD1
CASSPTGSGQGQAFF TGTGCCAGCTCACCAACAGGGAGCGGACAGGGGCAAGCTTTCTTT - TRBJ1-1 TRBV18 TRBD1
CASSSDMSAKNIQYF TGTGCCAGCAGTTCCGACATGTCTGCCAAAAACATTCAGTACTTC - TRBJ2-4 TRBV6-6 -
CASSQDVDRGRLHGYTF TGTGCCAGCAGCCAAGATGTGGACAGGGGGCGTCTCCATGGCTACACCTTC few TRBJ1-2 TRBV4-2 TRBD1
CASSSSGTETQYF TGTGCCAGCAGCAGTAGCGGGACAGAGACCCAGTACTTC few TRBJ2-5 TRBV7-6 TRBD2
CSVSLGGNEQFF TGCAGCGTTTCCTTGGGGGGCAATGAGCAGTTCTTC few TRBJ2-1 TRBV29-1 -
CASSQSSSGFTYEQYF TGTGCCAGCAGCCAATCCTCTAGCGGTTTTACCTACGAGCAGTACTTC - TRBJ2-7 TRBV4-2 TRBD2
CASSWGRETDTQYF TGTGCCAGCAGCTGGGGCAGGGAAACAGATACGCAGTATTTT - TRBJ2-3 TRBV7-3 -
CASSGLADYEQYF TGTGCCAGCTCCGGACTAGCGGACTACGAGCAGTACTTC - TRBJ2-7 TRBV18 TRBD2
CASSLRDYTGELFF TGTGCCAGCAGCTTAAGGGACTACACCGGGGAGCTGTTTTTT - TRBJ2-2 TRBV7-9 -
CASSFEQGAYGYTF TGCGCCAGCAGCTTCGAACAGGGGGCTTATGGCTACACCTTC - TRBJ1-2 TRBV5-1 TRBD1
CASSTGQVNTGELFF TGTGCCAGCAGTACGGGACAGGTGAACACCGGGGAGCTGTTTTTT - TRBJ2-2 TRBV28 TRBD1